Included here is one T cell receptor (beta chain) sequence, with context. The antigen this receptor binds is unknown. The sample holds no much larger clone one base away, and base qualities are not on file. Participants in the prospective study were enrolled through a virtual design, were aged about 18 to 100 years, and lived in roughly 26 United States geographic areas. Cohort assignment in the prospective study relied on participant-reported clinical history from a screening survey and a study questionnaire. Recovered participants in ImmuneRACE Cohort 3 were defined as having two consecutive negative NP/OP PCR tests, clearance from a healthcare professional, or resolution of symptoms. Each participant in the prospective study had whole blood, serum and a nasopharyngeal or oropharyngeal swab collected by mobile phlebotomists. Prospective study participants could optionally give additional blood draws and questionnaires over an approximately 2-month period. Blood samples from the prospective study were shipped frozen or at room temperature prior to DNA extraction.

Looking up the germline V gene yields CDR1 LGHNA and CDR2 YNFKEQ. Trimming takes 0 bases from V and 2 bases from J, and the germline ends sit 7 bases apart. From the cysteine through the phenylalanine, the CDR3 covers 14 amino acids. Just the 42-base CDR3 DNA is kept, in frame starting at base 1. The data are from a study of blood T cell repertoires in COVID-19 (dated by TCRdb to between 2020 and 2021). In the study overall: Collaborator samples came from the United States, Italy and Spain and covered acute and convalescent phases of COVID-19. The prospective study material was composed of cDNA or gDNA derived from T cells, B-cell-depleted T cells, or PBMCs. Deeply sampled blood TCRbeta repertoires from subjects exposed to, actively infected with, or recovered from COVID-19 were included in the dataset. The repertoires were released in a freely available public database meant as a resource for research on the immune response to SARS-CoV-2. The samples were drawn from the first 160 participants of the ongoing ImmuneRACE study and from some 1,300 subjects provided by 6 global collaborators. Nearly every sample came with metadata listing a de-identified subject ID, COVID-19 status, age in years and sex. Where available, HLA class I and class II types were taken from metadata supplied by the sample provider and were not determined by assay-based typing. Summary of the overall study and its limitations: How much clinical and demographic metadata was included differed by source and by participant, and the metadata was provided uncurated.

TCRbeta CDR3 regions were amplified from genomic DNA by means of the immunoSEQ Assay, a bias-controlled multiplex PCR. The study's own analysis went as follows. The number of nucleated cells in each sample was estimated by amplification of reference gene primers within the assay. To quantify the absolute abundance of each unique TCRbeta CDR3 rearrangement, sequence reads were collapsed and filtered. For each sample, productive Simpson clonality was calculated by taking the square root of Simpson's diversity index across productive rearrangements. As stored in TCRdb, this immuneACCESS dataset retains in-frame rearrangements with V and J assigned. A fraction of the clones does not appear; measured against another copy, unresolved V genes explain less than half of the discrepancy, and the remainder lacks a known reason. The V and J calls and clone size were taken over from that table, and D and trimming were inferred from the DNA. The sample data list 280,000 or so clones, and around nine tenths of these were observed just once. The top ten constitute over 6% of the sample.

The chain couples TRBV4-2 to TRBJ2-5; no D gene call is confident. This receptor was obtained from a woman in her 40s who had recovered from COVID-19. The source material was PBMCs or T cells enriched from blood (not recorded which). The CDR3 in this case is CASSQDGQQETQYF. The sequence in DNA is TGTGCCAGCAGCCAAGATGGGCAGCAAGAGACCCAGTACTTC.